Following are 13 T cell receptor beta chains from one sample sequenced in a study of blood T cell repertoires in COVID-19. Generated by immunoSEQ multiplex PCR, the TCRdb table keeps only in-frame clones and is missing some. The sample holds about 270,000 clones, about 90% seen once. The material sequenced was peripheral blood. Receptors originate from a woman aged 25-40 years with COVID-19, enrolled during active disease.

This chain joins TRBV7-9 and TRBJ1-4, with D possibly matching TRBD1 (5 bases). CDR1 and CDR2 (germline): SEHNR, FQNEAQ (reference sequence). V was clipped by 3 bases and J by 4 bases, with 15 bases between them. The CDR3 spans 16 residues. CDR3 DNA: TGTGCCAGCAGCTTCGGGGGGACCGGCTTTAATGAAAAACTGTTTTTT. Translating it yields CASSFGGTGFNEKLFF.

V is TRBV7-9 and J is TRBJ2-1; the match to TRBD2 covers 10 bases. The J segment lost 6 bases and the V segment lost 5 bases, leaving 10 bases of the junction unmatched. The CDR3 runs 16 residues. In germline, CDR1 is SEHNR, CDR2 FQNEAQ (reference sequence). This CDR3 reads CASSRYLAGVLNEQFF. Written as DNA, the CDR3 is TGTGCCAGCAGCCGCTATCTAGCGGGGGTCCTCAATGAGCAGTTCTTC.

The CDR3 reads CASSPQLYVAPEAFF. DNA for the CDR3: TGTGCCAGCAGCCCCCAACTTTACGTTGCCCCTGAAGCTTTCTTT. V usage is TRBV7-8 and J usage is TRBJ1-1; D is uncertain. This CDR3 is 15 amino acids long. The germline V gene has CDR1 SGHVS and CDR2 FQNEAQ. Trimming cost V 5 bases and J 6 bases, with 19 bases left between them.

V usage is TRBV5-4 and J usage is TRBJ1-1, with TRBD1 matching over 7 bases. V was pared by 7 bases and J by 8 bases, with 14 bases of the junction left unmatched. From germline, CDR1 is SGHNT and CDR2 YYREEE (reference sequence). This CDR3 has 14 amino acids. The CDR3 region has the DNA TGTGCCAGCGTCGATCCGGGACAGCCCTCGGAAGCTTTCTTT. Amino acid sequence: CASVDPGQPSEAFF.

As to this clone: The junction and the germline gene differ at one end; a read error may be behind it. The chain employs TRBV6-5 and TRBJ2-3; the D gene is possibly TRBD2 (5 bases). The CDR3 is 15 residues long. Germline V gene lookup returns CDR1 MNHEY and CDR2 SVGAGI. In DNA, the CDR3 is TGTGCCAGCAGTTACACGGCAGAGGGCGCAGATGCGCAGTATTTT. The encoded protein is CASSYTAEGADAQYF.

This chain connects TRBV11-2 to TRBJ2-5, with 7 positions matching TRBD2. This CDR3 is 16 amino acids long. V lost 5 bases to trimming and J lost 3 bases; unmatched junction nucleotides: 12. From germline, CDR1 is SGHAT and CDR2 FQNNGV. DNA of the CDR3: TGTGCCAGCAGCCCAGCGGGGCCGACGACTAAAGAGACCCAGTACTTC. It codes for CASSPAGPTTKETQYF.

V is TRBV12-3 or TRBV12-4 and J is TRBJ1-1; 7 nucleotides agree with TRBD1. J gave up 12 bases and V 7 bases, and 8 bases lay outside the gene matches. This CDR3 is built from 11 residues. The DNA of the CDR3 is TGTGCCAGCAAACAGGGGCCTACCCCTTTCTTT. Translating gives CASKQGPTPFF.

This rearrangement joins TRBV6-5 to TRBJ1-5; 8 positions match TRBD1. V shed 4 bases, J shed 6 bases, and the junction held 11 bases outside the gene matches. The V gene's germline CDR1 is MNHEY and CDR2 SVGAGI. The CDR3 sequence is 16 residues long. The CDR3 DNA is TGTGCCAGCAGTTCACGCGACAGGGGCGGGGGTCAGCCCCAGCATTTT. As protein: CASSSRDRGGGQPQHF.

The V gene is TRBV20-1, the J gene TRBJ1-2; D is perhaps TRBD1 (5 bases). CDR1 and CDR2 from the germline V gene are DFQATT and SNEGSKA (reference sequence). The CDR3 length is 13 residues. V was clipped by 3 bases and J by 8 bases, with 16 bases between them. The CDR3 spells CSASAGGLKGYTF. DNA for the CDR3: TGCAGTGCTAGTGCTGGGGGGTTGAAGGGCTACACCTTC.

The chain employs TRBV19 and TRBJ2-1; 10 bases map to TRBD1. From germline, CDR1 is LNHDA and CDR2 SQIVND (reference sequence). CDR3 size: 15 residues. The V and J ends lost 6 bases and 7 bases, in that order; junction bases with no gene match: 9. CDR3 sequence reads: CASSLDRGLINEQFF. In DNA form, the CDR3 reads TGTGCCAGTAGCCTAGACAGGGGGCTTATTAATGAGCAGTTCTTC.

The chain carries TRBV9 and TRBJ2-1, with TRBD2 identical over 9 bases. J was trimmed by 4 bases and V by 3 bases; bases with no gene match: 5. Germline loops: CDR1 SGDLS, CDR2 YYNGEE. The CDR3 has 15 amino acids. Here the CDR3 reads CASSALAGPYNEQFF. The CDR3 DNA reads TGTGCCAGCAGCGCTCTAGCGGGGCCATACAATGAGCAGTTCTTC.

The V call is TRBV10-2, the J call TRBJ2-1; D is possibly TRBD1 (5 bases). The CDR3 is 14 amino acids. Trimming stripped 6 bases from V and 0 bases from J, with 9 bases between. CDR1 is WSHSY and CDR2 is SAAADI in the germline V gene. CDR3 in DNA: TGCGCCAGCAGCCCACAGGTCTCCTACAATGAGCAGTTCTTC. It codes for CASSPQVSYNEQFF.

The chain carries TRBV6-5 and TRBJ2-7, with D perhaps matching TRBD1 (5 bases). Germline assignment: CDR1 MNHEY and CDR2 SVGAGI. Trimming took off 6 bases at V and 9 bases at J, with 21 bases between the two ends. CDR3 length: 14 amino acids. In DNA form, the CDR3 reads TGTGCCAGCAGCGAGCAAGGGGCAGGGCCTGCGCAGTACTTC. Protein sequence: CASSEQGAGPAQYF.